The 5 T cell receptor beta chains below were found in one sample sequenced in a study of T cells in Graves' hyperthyroidism and ophthalmopathy. From RNA transcripts, TCR beta CDR3 regions were amplified. First-round RT-PCR targeting the TCR CDR3 was performed with the HTBI primer set. TCRdb reprocessed the multiplex PCR reads with MiXCR, giving one entry per CDR3 protein. The repertoire has more than 350,000 distinct CDR3 sequences, 14% of them found once; the top ten carry less than 20%. The sequenced sample was blood. These receptors were collected from a woman aged 25 to 39 with Graves' ophthalmopathy.

There are a few counts of this clonotype. The junction does not match germline at one end; this may be a read error. The chain employs TRBV7-7 and TRBJ2-3; 11 nucleotides match TRBD1. The CDR3 has 16 residues. Per the germline V gene, CDR1 is SSHAT and CDR2 is FNYEAQ (reference sequence). CDR3 residues: CASSLAMDRGQDTQYF. In DNA, the CDR3 is TGTGCTAGCAGCTTAGCGATGGACAGGGGGCAAGATACGCAGTATTTT.

This clonotype was counted only a few times. In DNA form, the CDR3 reads TGCAGTGCTAGAGGGCCAGGTCGCAATCAGCCCCAGCATTTT. This codes for CSARGPGRNQPQHF. The chain couples TRBV20-1 to TRBJ1-5, with D unresolved. The V gene's germline CDR1 is DFQATT and CDR2 SNEGSKA (reference sequence). The CDR3 extends over 14 amino acids. V lost 1 base and J 2 bases, leaving 9 bases between the germline ends.

A few counts support this clonotype. This CDR3 fails to terminate in the conserved phenylalanine or tryptophan, so it likely reflects a read error. V gene TRBV20-1 combines with J gene TRBJ1-4, with no clear D. The CDR3 is made up of 11 amino acids. The germline CDR1 and CDR2 sequences are DFQATT and SNEGSKA (reference sequence). The CDR3 here is CGCQASEKLFL. The DNA for the CDR3 is TGCGGCTGTCAGGCATCTGAAAAACTGTTTCTT.

This clonotype was counted at least ten times. This rearrangement joins TRBV27 to TRBJ2-7; D assignment may be TRBD1 or TRBD2 (6 bases each). V lost 8 bases, J lost 2 bases, and 22 bases lay in between. This CDR3 has 16 residues. Germline-derived CDR1 and CDR2 are MNHEY and SMNVEV (reference sequence). As DNA, the CDR3 is TGTGCCAGCGCGCAAGTCTACAGGGAGGATACCTACGAGCAGTACTTC. This translates into CASAQVYREDTYEQYF.

This clonotype was seen repeatedly, ten times or more. This rearrangement joins TRBV27 to TRBJ1-3; no definite D call. Trimming pared 5 bases from V and 2 bases from J, leaving 7 bases between. Germline loops: CDR1 MNHEY, CDR2 SMNVEV (reference sequence). The CDR3 extends over 13 amino acids. CDR3 coding DNA: TGTGCCAGCAGTCCGTCGGCTGGAAACACCATATATTTT. Residues: CASSPSAGNTIYF.